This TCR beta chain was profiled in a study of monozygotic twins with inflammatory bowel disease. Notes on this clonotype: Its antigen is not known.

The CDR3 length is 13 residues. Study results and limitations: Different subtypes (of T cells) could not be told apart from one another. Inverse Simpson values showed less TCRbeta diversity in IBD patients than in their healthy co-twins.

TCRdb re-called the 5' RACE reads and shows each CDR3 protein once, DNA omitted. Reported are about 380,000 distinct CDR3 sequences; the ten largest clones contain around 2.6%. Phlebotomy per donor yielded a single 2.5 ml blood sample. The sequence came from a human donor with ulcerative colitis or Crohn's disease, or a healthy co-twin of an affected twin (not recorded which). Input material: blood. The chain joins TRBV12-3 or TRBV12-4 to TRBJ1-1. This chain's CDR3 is CASVSKLNTEAFF.